A selection of T cell receptor beta chains follows, all from one sample in a study of control samples from healthy donors and cancer patients. Profiled with immunoSEQ multiplex PCR; TCRdb holds only in-frame clones, not every one. The top ten clones hold approximately 6.3% of a sample with 400,000 to 450,000 clones, 80% to 95% of them seen once. Sequencing was carried out using PBMCs. The receptors originated from a middle-aged man with head and neck cancer. The CDR3 runs from the conserved cysteine through the conserved F or W. D genes are given only for firm matches. The size field is filled for only some rows; it gives once, few, many or a size class.

>TRBJ2-5|TRBV6-5|15|.|.
CASSYGRGHRETQYF
>TRBJ2-7|TRBV10-1|14|.|TRBD1
CASSAWDRPYEQYF
>TRBJ2-1|TRBV20-1|11|.|.
CSAWGDGRQFF
>TRBJ2-2|TRBV2|15|.|.
CASSLGTLDTGELFF
>TRBJ2-3|TRBV4-1|16|once|.
CASSANQLERTDTQYF
>TRBJ2-3|TRBV3-1/TRBV3-2|11|.|.
CASSQADTQYF
>TRBJ2-7|TRBV28|18|.|TRBD2
CASSLPGLAGVNSYEQYF
>TRBJ2-7|TRBV20-1|12|.|.
CSASDPTYEQYF
>TRBJ2-7|TRBV28|16|.|.
CASSLLGGMGSYEQYF
>TRBJ2-5|TRBV7-2|19|.|TRBD2
CASSLRTLAGGPRKETQYF
>TRBJ1-2|TRBV27|13|.|.
CASSLNSNYGYTF
>TRBJ2-7|TRBV7-3|13|.|.
CASSPQDSYEQYF
>TRBJ1-1|TRBV7-3|15|.|.
CASSLFLAENTEAFF
>TRBJ1-6|TRBV11-3|14|once|.
CASSLEGTGSPLHF
>TRBJ2-5|TRBV19|13|.|.
CASSMNGRETQYF
>TRBJ1-1|TRBV4-2|14|.|.
CASSQENGNTEAFF
>TRBJ2-7|TRBV10-3|15|.|TRBD2
CAISGTSGSWYEQYF
>TRBJ1-2|TRBV27|13|.|.
CASSLQRNYGYTF
>TRBJ1-1|TRBV3-1/TRBV3-2|16|.|.
CASRGLDGGMNTEAFF
>TRBJ1-2|TRBV9|14|.|.
CASSVDASHYGYTF
>TRBJ2-1|TRBV4-2|17|.|TRBD2
CASSQDISAGGYNEQFF
>TRBJ2-1|TRBV7-2|13|.|.
CASNPANGNEQFF
>TRBJ2-1|TRBV7-2|16|.|.
CASSPDVSGLYNEQFF
>TRBJ2-7|TRBV5-1|13|once|.
CASSPVGGYEQYF
>TRBJ2-1|TRBV7-8|14|.|TRBD2
CASRTSGQMNEQFF
>TRBJ1-6|TRBV2|14|.|.
CASRRGTPNSPLHF
>TRBJ2-7|TRBV3-1/TRBV3-2|13|once|.
CASSLGRSYEQYF
>TRBJ1-1|TRBV6-5|14|.|.
CASSYSPTQPEAFF
>TRBJ1-4|TRBV6-5|14|.|.
CASSQGDTYEKLFF
>TRBJ2-1|TRBV15|11|.|.
CASGSGNEQFF
>TRBJ2-1|TRBV11-3|15|.|TRBD2
CASSQYGDYYNEQFF
>TRBJ2-6|TRBV5-6|18|.|.
CASSSRRLTATGANVLTF
>TRBJ2-5|TRBV4-1|14|.|.
CASSQEGPGQPQYF
>TRBJ2-5|TRBV28|13|.|TRBD1
CASSPGGRETQYF
>TRBJ1-4|TRBV13|16|.|TRBD1
CASSVGTGGLWEKLFF
>TRBJ1-2|TRBV5-5|15|.|.
CASSPGHRLMGGYTF
>TRBJ2-2|TRBV28|15|.|TRBD1
CASSSDRGFTGELFF
>TRBJ2-3|TRBV6-2/TRBV6-3|13|once|.
CASSYSTIDTQYF
>TRBJ2-7|TRBV15|16|once|TRBD1
CATSRDFGTGADEQYF
>TRBJ2-7|TRBV7-9|14|.|TRBD1
CASSLTDRGYEQYF
>TRBJ1-1|TRBV28|18|.|TRBD1
CASSGWGDRAARGDEAFF
>TRBJ2-7|TRBV9|14|.|TRBD1
CASSVTGGPYEQYF
>TRBJ2-7|TRBV11-3|13|.|.
CASSLGSNYEQYF
>TRBJ2-7|TRBV7-9|14|.|TRBD1
CASNVPGQGHEQYF
>TRBJ2-3|TRBV7-2|12|.|.
CASSNSRDTQYF
>TRBJ2-5|TRBV9|13|.|.
CASSVDMVQTQYF
>TRBJ1-3|TRBV6-1|15|.|.
CASSEWRSSGNTIYF